This TCR beta chain was obtained from a study of CD8 T cells in Susac syndrome. TCR beta sequences were obtained from blood CD8+ and CD4+ T cells. The multiple sclerosis controls were treatment-naive patients, and their relapsing-remitting disease was stable or active. The authors negatively isolated CD8+ and CD4+ T cells and FACS-enriched TEMRA cells. The CDR3 runs to 13 residues. Trimming shortened V by 6 bases and J by 9 bases, and 17 bases separated the two germline ends. With random hexamers, roughly 0.45 to 1 ug RNA was reverse transcribed. immunoSEQ multiplex PCR amplified TCR beta CDR3 across 54 Vbeta, 13 Jbeta. TCRdb ran MiXCR on the immunoSEQ multiplex PCR reads and lists one entry per CDR3 protein. The sample has approximately 220,000 distinct CDR3 sequences, 95% seen once.

Source material: CD4+ T cells from PBMCs. This clonotype was sampled from a human donor with multiple sclerosis. The V and J genes are TRBV12-3 or TRBV12-4 and TRBJ1-2; the D gene is possibly TRBD1 (6 bases). In DNA form, the CDR3 reads TGTGCCAGCAGCTATATCAGGGGAGGTCGCTACACCTTC. This encodes CASSYIRGGRYTF.